This T cell receptor (beta chain) was retrieved from a study of control samples from healthy donors and cancer patients. Sequenced by immunoSEQ multiplex PCR; TCRdb stores in-frame clones only, minus some. The table shows some 140,000 clones, with over 90% occurring only once. This CDR3 contains 16 residues. Germline CDR1 is SEHNR and CDR2 is FQNEAQ (reference sequence). The germline V and J ends were trimmed by 5 bases and 5 bases, with 21 bases remaining between them. This sequence originates from a man aged 55 to 70 with colorectal cancer. The V call is TRBV7-9, the J call TRBJ1-1; D is undetermined. Sequenced material: PBMCs. The CDR3 is CASSIKIGRKGTEAFF. For the CDR3, the DNA is TGTGCCAGCAGCATTAAAATCGGAAGGAAGGGAACTGAAGCTTTCTTT.